The 27 T cell receptor beta chains in this list originate from one sample, sequenced in a study of OX40 agonist ivuxolimab in advanced cancers. TCRdb keeps only in-frame clones here, not all; method: immunoSEQ multiplex PCR. The sample records over 75,000 clones, about 90% being singletons. The source material was CD4+ or CD8+ T cells sorted from blood, sampled in a trial of the OX40 agonist ivuxolimab. These receptors were taken from an adult with an advanced solid tumor such as melanoma, head and neck, liver or kidney cancer.

The V gene is TRBV28, the J gene TRBJ1-2; 8 bases match TRBD1. V was clipped by 4 bases and J by 4 bases; unmatched bases: 8. The germline V gene has CDR1 MDHEN and CDR2 SYDVKM. The CDR3 is made up of 15 amino acids. CDR3 loop: CASSSPGGAGYGYTF. CDR3 nucleotides: TGTGCCAGCAGTTCCCCAGGGGGCGCCGGCTATGGCTACACCTTC.

V usage is TRBV27 and J usage is TRBJ2-6; 8 bases match TRBD2. The V gene end was trimmed by 4 bases and the J gene end by 0 bases; junction bases not matched to a gene: 8. CDR1 and CDR2 from the germline V gene are MNHEY and SMNVEV (reference sequence). The CDR3 covers 18 residues. CDR3 DNA sequence: TGTGCCAGCAGTTCCGGGACTAGTGCCACCTCTGGGGCCAACGTCCTGACTTTC. Translated: CASSSGTSATSGANVLTF.

V and J are TRBV6-1 and TRBJ2-2, with TRBD1 identical over 8 bases. The CDR3 consists of 14 residues. Germline V lookup: CDR1 MNHNS, CDR2 SASEGT. Trimming removed 4 bases from V and 6 bases from J; junction bases left unmatched: 4. Here the CDR3 DNA reads TGTGCCAGCAGTGCGACGACAGGGGCCGGGGAGCTGTTTTTT. It encodes CASSATTGAGELFF.

V usage is TRBV2 and J usage is TRBJ1-2; D is perhaps TRBD1 (5 bases). Trimming cost V 3 bases and J 3 bases, with 8 bases left between them. Per germline, CDR1 SNHLY and CDR2 FYNNEI. The CDR3 has 13 amino acids. The CDR3 DNA is TGTGCCAGCAGTGATTGGGGGGACTATGGCTACACCTTC. The encoded protein is CASSDWGDYGYTF.

V and J are TRBV28 and TRBJ2-7; 7 bases are a match to TRBD1. V trimming: 10 bases; J trimming: 6 bases; junction bases outside the gene matches: 6. The CDR3 has 11 residues. Germline CDR1 reads MDHEN; CDR2 reads SYDVKM. Written as DNA, the CDR3 is TGTGCCACACAGGGGAGCGTCGAGCAGTACTTC. Protein sequence: CATQGSVEQYF.

The chain carries TRBV28 and TRBJ1-5; maybe TRBD1 (6 bases). The CDR3 is 16 residues long. The germline V gene has CDR1 MDHEN and CDR2 SYDVKM. The V end was cut by 1 base, the J end by 3 bases, with 13 bases between. The CDR3, as DNA: TGTGCCAGCAGTTTATATCTACAGGGACCCAATCAGCCCCAGCATTTT. It specifies CASSLYLQGPNQPQHF. Full variable domain (outside the CDR3, taken from reference TRBV28 and TRBJ1-5): DVKVTQSSRYLVKRTGEKVFLECVQDMDHENMFWYRQDPGLGLRLIYFSYDVKMKEKGDIPEGYSVSREKKERFSLILESASTNQTSMYLCASSLYLQGPNQPQHFGDGTRLSIL.

The V and J genes are TRBV4-3 and TRBJ2-1; 7 bases map to TRBD2. Germline CDR1 and CDR2: LGHNA and YSLEER. The CDR3 has 18 residues. The ends lost 0 bases at V and 7 bases at J; junction bases unmatched: 15. In DNA, the CDR3 is TGCGCCAGCAGCCAAGATTGGGTAGTTACGACTAGCAGGAATGAGCAGTTCTTC. This gives the protein CASSQDWVVTTSRNEQFF.

This rearrangement joins TRBV5-5 to TRBJ1-2; a weak D match, TRBD1 (5 bases). This CDR3 spans 17 amino acids. Trimming shortened V by 0 bases and J by 2 bases, and 17 bases separated the two germline ends. Per germline, CDR1 SGHKS and CDR2 YYEKEE (reference sequence). DNA for the CDR3: TGTGCCAGCAGCTTGGAGCCTGGGGCATCGTGGAACTATGGCTACACCTTC. Translating it yields CASSLEPGASWNYGYTF. Full variable domain (rest looked up from reference TRBV5-5 and TRBJ1-2): DAGVTQSPTHLIKTRGQQVTLRCSPISGHKSVSWYQQVLGQGPQFIFQYYEKEERGRGNFPDRFSARQFPNYSSELNVNALLLGDSALYLCASSLEPGASWNYGYTFGSGTRLTVV.

The V gene is TRBV29-1, the J gene TRBJ2-3; D remains unclear. Germline V gives CDR1 SQVTM, CDR2 ANQGSEA. This CDR3 is built from 15 residues. V was clipped by 3 bases and J by 0 bases, with 13 bases between them. CDR3 sequence reads: CSVERALLSTDTQYF. Here the CDR3 DNA reads TGCAGCGTTGAGCGTGCCCTACTAAGCACAGATACGCAGTATTTT.

This chain connects TRBV5-1 to TRBJ2-3, with unresolved D. Trimming pared 4 bases from V and 2 bases from J, leaving 8 bases between. Looked up from germline, CDR1 is SGHRS and CDR2 is YFSETQ. CDR3 length: 13 residues. Here the CDR3 reads CASSLSSTDTQYF. The CDR3 coding sequence is TGCGCCAGCAGCCTTTCCTCCACAGATACGCAGTATTTT.

V gene TRBV4-3 combines with J gene TRBJ2-2, with D possibly being TRBD1 or TRBD2 (6 bases each). Trimming took 6 bases from V and 1 from J, leaving 18 bases between them. This CDR3 is built from 17 residues. The germline V gene encodes CDR1 LGHNA and CDR2 YSLEER. The CDR3 bases are TGCGCCAGCAGAACCTCCACGGGGGCGGTGAACACCGGGGAGCTGTTTTTT. It specifies CASRTSTGAVNTGELFF.

This chain joins TRBV11-2 and TRBJ2-1; 8 bases align to TRBD2. Trimming at V came to 5 bases and at J to 7 bases, leaving 7 bases not matched to a gene. CDR1 is SGHAT, CDR2 FQNNGV, per germline. The CDR3 consists of 14 residues. The CDR3 DNA sequence: TGTGCCAGCAGCGCCTGGACTAGCCTAAATGAGCAGTTCTTC. Translation: CASSAWTSLNEQFF.

This clone was seen a few times. V and J are TRBV18 and TRBJ2-2; the D call may be TRBD1 or TRBD2 (5 bases each). Germline V gene sequence: CDR1 KGHSH, CDR2 LQKENI. Trimming cost V 2 bases and J 6 bases, with 16 bases left between them. This CDR3 is built from 16 residues. CDR3 loop: CASSPTLLGTAGELFF. The DNA of the CDR3 is TGTGCCAGCTCACCAACCCTCCTGGGGACGGCCGGGGAGCTGTTTTTT.

The chain uses TRBV5-1 and TRBJ2-3; D perhaps matches TRBD2 (5 bases). The CDR3 is 15 residues long. Trimming stripped 1 base from V and 0 bases from J, with 9 bases between. Germline V lookup: CDR1 SGHRS, CDR2 YFSETQ. CDR3 loop: CASSLRTGSTDTQYF. The CDR3 DNA reads as TGCGCCAGCAGCTTGAGGACGGGAAGCACAGATACGCAGTATTTT.

CDR3 DNA: TGCAGCGTTGAAGATCAAGGCGGGATTGAGCAGTACTTC. Protein: CSVEDQGGIEQYF. The chain uses TRBV29-1 and TRBJ2-7; a weak D match, TRBD2 (6 bases). Germline CDR1 and CDR2: SQVTM and ANQGSEA. Trimming left V 0 bases short and J 7 bases short, with 13 bases between. The CDR3 runs to 13 residues.

J is TRBJ2-7 and V is TRBV18; D ambiguous. Germline-derived CDR1 and CDR2 are KGHSH and LQKENI. V was pared by 3 bases and J by 3 bases, with 12 bases between. This CDR3 has 14 amino acids. The CDR3 reads CASSPMDGHYEQYF. CDR3 in DNA: TGTGCCAGCTCACCGATGGACGGGCACTACGAGCAGTACTTC. Variable domain in full (rest from reference TRBV18 and TRBJ2-7): NAGVMQNPRHLVRRRGQEARLRCSPMKGHSHVYWYRQLPEEGLKFMVYLQKENIIDESGMPKERFSAEFPKEGPSILRIQQVVRGDSAAYFCASSPMDGHYEQYFGPGTRLTVT.

This chain connects TRBV27 to TRBJ2-7; no definite D call. The CDR3 has 13 residues. With 4 bases removed from V and 1 base from J, the gap between germline ends came to 8 bases. Germline V lookup: CDR1 MNHEY, CDR2 SMNVEV (reference sequence). CDR3 in amino acids: CASSSLDSYEQYF. DNA for the CDR3: TGTGCCAGCAGTTCCCTAGATTCCTACGAGCAGTACTTC.

This chain links TRBV30 with TRBJ1-5; TRBD1 might be the D (6 bases). Trimming left V 1 base short and J 4 bases short, with 8 bases between. This CDR3 contains 13 residues. Looked up from germline, CDR1 is GTSNPN and CDR2 is SVGIG (reference sequence). The CDR3 sequence: CAWSDQGNQPQHF. The CDR3 DNA is TGTGCCTGGAGTGACCAGGGGAATCAGCCCCAGCATTTT.

The genes are TRBV6-4 and TRBJ1-6; D perhaps matches TRBD1 (5 bases). The CDR3 has 15 residues. Germline-derived CDR1 and CDR2 are MRHNA and SNTAGT. With 0 bases removed from V and 9 bases from J, the gap between germline ends came to 12 bases. The CDR3 here is CASSDSSGGGSPLHF. As DNA, the CDR3 is TGTGCCAGCAGTGACTCAAGCGGGGGTGGTTCACCCCTCCACTTT.

This chain connects TRBV27 to TRBJ2-7, with D perhaps TRBD1 or TRBD2 (5 bases each). This CDR3 spans 14 amino acids. CDR1 and CDR2 (germline): MNHEY, SMNVEV (reference sequence). The V end lost 5 bases, the J end lost 6 bases, and 17 bases lay between the germline ends. CDR3 in DNA: TGTGCCAGCAGTCCCTGGGACGGACGGGGCGAGCAGTACTTC. Translated, it gives CASSPWDGRGEQYF.

This sequence joins TRBV6-5 and TRBJ1-6; no reliable D call. Germline V gives CDR1 MNHEY, CDR2 SVGAGI. Trimming pared 2 bases from V and 5 bases from J, leaving 7 bases between. This CDR3 contains 14 residues. CDR3 residues: CASSYRPNNSPLHF. The CDR3 DNA reads as TGTGCCAGCAGTTACCGGCCCAATAATTCACCCCTCCACTTT.

This clone has just a few counts. The chain has TRBV7-9 and TRBJ1-1; TRBD1 agrees at 10 bases. V gave up 7 bases and J gave up 8 bases; unmatched junction bases: 16. The CDR3 totals 16 residues. CDR1 is SEHNR, CDR2 FQNEAQ, per germline (reference sequence). The CDR3 is CASTPISGTGVKEAFF. DNA for the CDR3: TGTGCCAGCACCCCGATATCCGGGACAGGGGTGAAGGAAGCTTTCTTT.

This rearrangement joins TRBV11-3 to TRBJ1-4, with D unresolved. This CDR3 contains 15 residues. Germline V CDR1 and CDR2: SGHNT, YENEEA. Trimming removed 1 base at V and 0 bases at J, with 6 bases between. CDR3: CASSLGRATNEKLFF. The CDR3 DNA is TGTGCCAGCAGCTTAGGTCGTGCAACTAATGAAAAACTGTTTTTT.

This chain uses TRBV6-1 with TRBJ2-3, with 8 positions matching TRBD2. The CDR3 totals 14 residues. The ends lost 8 bases at V and 2 bases at J; junction bases unmatched: 6. CDR1 is MNHNS and CDR2 is SASEGT in the germline V gene. In DNA, the CDR3 is TGTGCCAGCGGGCTAGCGGGCGTCACAGATACGCAGTATTTT. Its translation: CASGLAGVTDTQYF.

The chain carries TRBV4-1 and TRBJ1-4; D unresolved. Germline V gives CDR1 MGHRA, CDR2 YSYEKL. Trimming removed 2 bases at V and 7 bases at J, with 14 bases between. This CDR3 has 15 amino acids. The CDR3 region is CASSQFGQVVEKLFF. The CDR3 bases are TGCGCCAGCAGCCAATTTGGGCAGGTGGTTGAAAAACTGTTTTTT.

This rearrangement joins TRBV5-1 to TRBJ1-1; no firm D call. Germline CDR1 and CDR2: SGHRS and YFSETQ. The CDR3 has 13 amino acids. The V end lost 7 bases, the J end lost 5 bases, and 15 bases lay between the germline ends. CDR3 in amino acids: CASRPLGGTEAFF. For the CDR3, the DNA is TGCGCCAGCCGCCCCCTGGGTGGGACTGAAGCTTTCTTT.

This chain joins TRBV9 and TRBJ2-2; possibly TRBD1 for D (6 bases). The germline V gene encodes CDR1 SGDLS and CDR2 YYNGEE. The CDR3 spans 17 residues. Trimming shortened V by 2 bases and J by 2 bases, and 16 bases separated the two germline ends. CDR3 loop: CASSVHTRGSNTGELFF. CDR3 DNA sequence: TGTGCCAGCAGCGTCCACACCAGGGGCAGCAACACCGGGGAGCTGTTTTTT. The variable domain in full, with the rest retrieved from reference TRBV9 and TRBJ2-2, is DSGVTQTPKHLITATGQRVTLRCSPRSGDLSVYWYQQSLDQGLQFLIQYYNGEERAKGNILERFSAQQFPDLHSELNLSSLELGDSALYFCASSVHTRGSNTGELFFGEGSRLTVL.